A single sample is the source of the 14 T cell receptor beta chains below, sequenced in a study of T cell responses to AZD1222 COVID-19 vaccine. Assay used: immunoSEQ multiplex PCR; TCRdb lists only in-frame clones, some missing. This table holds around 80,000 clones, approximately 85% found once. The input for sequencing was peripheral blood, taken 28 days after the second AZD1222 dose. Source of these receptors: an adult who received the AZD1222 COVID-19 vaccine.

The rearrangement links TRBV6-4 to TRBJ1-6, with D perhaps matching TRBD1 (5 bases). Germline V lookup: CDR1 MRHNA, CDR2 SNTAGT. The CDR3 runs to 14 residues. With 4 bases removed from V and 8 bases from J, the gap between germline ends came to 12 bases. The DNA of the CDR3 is TGTGCCAGCAGTGTCGGGGGGTGGGATTCACCCCTCCACTTT. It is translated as CASSVGGWDSPLHF.

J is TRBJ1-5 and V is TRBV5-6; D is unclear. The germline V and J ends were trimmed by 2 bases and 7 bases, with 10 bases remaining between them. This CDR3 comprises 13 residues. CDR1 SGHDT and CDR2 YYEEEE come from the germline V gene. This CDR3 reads CASSLKGRQPQHF. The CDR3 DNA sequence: TGTGCCAGCAGCTTAAAGGGTCGGCAGCCCCAGCATTTT.

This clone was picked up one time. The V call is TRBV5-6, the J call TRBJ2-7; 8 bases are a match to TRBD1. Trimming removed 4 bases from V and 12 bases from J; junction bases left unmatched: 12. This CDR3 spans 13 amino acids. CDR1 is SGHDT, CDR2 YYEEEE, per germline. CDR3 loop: CASSRRDRPLLYF. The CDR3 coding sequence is TGTGCCAGCAGCAGGCGGGACAGGCCACTTCTGTACTTC. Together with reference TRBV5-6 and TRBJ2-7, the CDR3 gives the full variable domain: DAGVTQSPTHLIKTRGQQVTLRCSPKSGHDTVSWYQQALGQGPQFIFQYYEEEERQRGNFPDRFSGHQFPNYSSELNVNALLLGDSALYLCASSRRDRPLLYFGPGTRLTVT.

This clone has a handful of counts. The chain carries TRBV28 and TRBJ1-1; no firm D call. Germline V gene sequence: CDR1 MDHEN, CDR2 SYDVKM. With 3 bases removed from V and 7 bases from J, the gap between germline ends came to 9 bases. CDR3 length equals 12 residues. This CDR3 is CASSFRPVEAFF. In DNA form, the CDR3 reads TGTGCCAGCAGTTTTCGACCGGTTGAAGCTTTCTTT.

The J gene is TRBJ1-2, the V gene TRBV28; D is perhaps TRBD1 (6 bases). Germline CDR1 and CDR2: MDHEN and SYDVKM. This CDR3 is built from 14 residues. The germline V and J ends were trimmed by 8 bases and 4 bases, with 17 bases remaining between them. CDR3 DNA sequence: TGTGCCAGCTCTCCCGGGACACAGGCCTATGGCTACACCTTC. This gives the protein CASSPGTQAYGYTF.

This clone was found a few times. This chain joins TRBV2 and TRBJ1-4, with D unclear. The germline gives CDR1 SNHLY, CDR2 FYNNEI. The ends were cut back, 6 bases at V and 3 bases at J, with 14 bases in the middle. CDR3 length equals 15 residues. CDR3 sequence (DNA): TGTGCCAGCAGACGCTCTTCAGGTCCTAATGAAAAACTGTTTTTT. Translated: CASRRSSGPNEKLFF.

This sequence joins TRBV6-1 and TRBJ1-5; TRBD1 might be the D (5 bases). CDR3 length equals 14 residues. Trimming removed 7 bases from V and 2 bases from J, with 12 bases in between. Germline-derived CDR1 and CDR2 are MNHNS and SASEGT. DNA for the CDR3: TGTGCCAGCACCCGAGGGGACGGCAATCAGCCCCAGCATTTT. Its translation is CASTRGDGNQPQHF.

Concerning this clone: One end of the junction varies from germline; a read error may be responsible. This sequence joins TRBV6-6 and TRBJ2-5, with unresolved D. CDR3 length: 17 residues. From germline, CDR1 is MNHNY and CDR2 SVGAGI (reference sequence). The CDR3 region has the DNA TGTGCTAGCAGTCTACCTCATAGAGGCATCTTTCAAGAGACCCAGTACTTC. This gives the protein CASSLPHRGIFQETQYF.

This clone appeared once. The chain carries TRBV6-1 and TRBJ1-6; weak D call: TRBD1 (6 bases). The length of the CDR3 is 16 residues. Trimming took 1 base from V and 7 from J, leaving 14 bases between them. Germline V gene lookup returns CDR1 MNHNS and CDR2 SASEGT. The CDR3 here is CASSEDRATRNSPLHF. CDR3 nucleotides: TGTGCCAGCAGTGAAGACAGGGCTACGAGGAATTCACCCCTCCACTTT.

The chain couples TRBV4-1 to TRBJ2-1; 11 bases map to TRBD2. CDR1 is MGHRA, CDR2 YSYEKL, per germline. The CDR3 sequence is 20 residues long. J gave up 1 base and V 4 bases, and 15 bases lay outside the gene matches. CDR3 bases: TGCGCCAGCAGCCTGTCGAGCGGCCTGACTAGCGGGACTTCCTACAATGAGCAGTTCTTC. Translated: CASSLSSGLTSGTSYNEQFF.

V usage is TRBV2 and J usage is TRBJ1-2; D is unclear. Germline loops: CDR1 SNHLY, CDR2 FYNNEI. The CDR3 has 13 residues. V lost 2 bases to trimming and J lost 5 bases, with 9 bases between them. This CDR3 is CASSEKGVYGYTF. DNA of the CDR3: TGTGCCAGCAGTGAAAAAGGCGTTTATGGCTACACCTTC.

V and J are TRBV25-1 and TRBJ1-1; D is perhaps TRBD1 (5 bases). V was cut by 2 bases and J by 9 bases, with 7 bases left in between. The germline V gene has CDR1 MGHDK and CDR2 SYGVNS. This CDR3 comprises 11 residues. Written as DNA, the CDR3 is TGTGCCAGCAGTGAACCAGGGCAAGCTTTCTTT. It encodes CASSEPGQAFF.

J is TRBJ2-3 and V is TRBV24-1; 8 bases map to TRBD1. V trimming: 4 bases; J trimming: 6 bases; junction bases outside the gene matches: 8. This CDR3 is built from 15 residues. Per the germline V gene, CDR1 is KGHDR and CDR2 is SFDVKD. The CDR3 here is CATSDLDRESDTQYF. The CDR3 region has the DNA TGTGCCACCAGTGACCTGGACAGGGAATCGGATACGCAGTATTTT.

CDR3 DNA: TGCGCCAGCAGTGGGCAGACACCCCCAAAGGACACTGAAGCTTTCTTT. Translation: CASSGQTPPKDTEAFF. The gene calls are TRBV10-1 and TRBJ1-1; D uncertain. Germline V gene lookup returns CDR1 WNHNN and CDR2 SYGVQD (reference sequence). This CDR3 region has 16 residues. V gave up 4 bases and J gave up 3 bases, with 18 bases separating them.